The 27 T cell receptor beta chains below were found in one sample sequenced in a study of response to subunit inactivated influenza vaccine. One entry per CDR3 protein results from TCRdb running MiXCR on the RT-PCR reads. Among about 780,000 distinct CDR3 sequences listed, approximately 18% were seen once. The sample was PBMCs from blood, taken about 5 days after vaccination. These receptors were collected from a man aged 45-65 years who received an inactivated influenza vaccine.

The V gene is TRBV6-1, the J gene TRBJ2-4; weak D call: TRBD2 (7 bases). Trimming took off 1 base at V and 0 bases at J, with 22 bases between the two ends. The CDR3 sequence is 20 residues long. Per the germline V gene, CDR1 is MNHNS and CDR2 is SASEGT. The CDR3 spells CASSEVSGGLVTLAKNIQYF. CDR3 nucleotides: TGTGCCAGCAGTGAAGTTTCCGGGGGGCTGGTTACTTTAGCCAAAAACATTCAGTACTTC.

The chain uses TRBV20-1 and TRBJ2-5, with 7 bases matching TRBD2. The trim removed 6 bases at V and 6 bases at J, leaving 19 bases unmatched. Germline V CDR1 and CDR2: DFQATT, SNEGSKA (reference sequence). This CDR3 comprises 16 residues. The DNA for the CDR3 is TGCAGTGCAGTCGAGGGTCTAGCGGAGATTTCGCAGACCCAGTACTTC. This codes for CSAVEGLAEISQTQYF.

This sequence joins TRBV27 and TRBJ1-2; D unclear. Trimming removed 1 base from V and 4 bases from J, with 10 bases in between. The CDR3 runs to 14 residues. CDR1 and CDR2 (germline): MNHEY, SMNVEV (reference sequence). DNA of the CDR3: TGTGCCAGCAGTTTATTGGGTAGCGGCTATGGCTACACCTTC. This gives the protein CASSLLGSGYGYTF.

The chain couples TRBV29-1 to TRBJ2-7, with TRBD1 identical over 10 bases. This CDR3 is 12 amino acids long. Unmatched junction bases numbered 5, after V lost 6 bases and J lost 6 bases. The V gene's germline CDR1 is SQVTM and CDR2 ANQGSEA. The CDR3 region is CSVSGTGVEQYF. The CDR3 DNA sequence: TGCAGCGTGTCCGGGACAGGGGTCGAGCAGTACTTC.

V usage is TRBV4-3 and J usage is TRBJ2-1; 7 bases match TRBD2. The CDR3 consists of 15 residues. The ends lost 0 bases at V and 7 bases at J; junction bases unmatched: 6. In germline, CDR1 is LGHNA, CDR2 YSLEER. The CDR3 nucleotides read TGCGCCAGCAGCCAAGATCTAGCGGACTCTAATGAGCAGTTCTTC. Translated, it gives CASSQDLADSNEQFF.

The chain employs TRBV5-1 and TRBJ2-7; D uncertain. The CDR3 spans 17 residues. Germline CDR1 is SGHRS and CDR2 is YFSETQ. V was clipped by 0 bases and J by 2 bases, with 18 bases between them. As DNA, the CDR3 is TGCGCCAGCAGCTTGGGGCCCGGTGGGCAGAGAGCCTACGAGCAGTACTTC. Residues: CASSLGPGGQRAYEQYF. The variable domain in full, with the rest retrieved from reference TRBV5-1 and TRBJ2-7, is KAGVTQTPRYLIKTRGQQVTLSCSPISGHRSVSWYQQTPGQGLQFLFEYFSETQRNKGNFPGRFSGRQFSNSRSEMNVSTLELGDSALYLCASSLGPGGQRAYEQYFGPGTRLTVT.

This clonotype appeared many times. The chain recombines TRBV20-1 with TRBJ1-2, with no clear D. The germline V gene encodes CDR1 DFQATT and CDR2 SNEGSKA (reference sequence). The CDR3 has 14 amino acids. V lost 6 bases and J 1 base, leaving 15 bases between the germline ends. CDR3 residues: CSAPARRNNYGYTF. The CDR3 bases are TGCAGTGCCCCCGCACGGAGAAATAACTATGGCTACACCTTC.

This clonotype showed up just a few times. The rearrangement links TRBV20-1 to TRBJ2-2, with D maybe TRBD2 (7 bases). V shed 6 bases and J shed 4 bases, with 18 bases lying between them. This CDR3 comprises 15 residues. Germline values: CDR1 DFQATT, CDR2 SNEGSKA (reference sequence). Here the CDR3 DNA reads TGCAGTGCCCGAAGTGGGGGGGCAAGCACCGGGGAGCTGTTTTTT. This sequence encodes CSARSGGASTGELFF.

V and J are TRBV12-3 or TRBV12-4 and TRBJ1-6; D uncertain. The CDR3 is 14 residues long. V lost 1 base and J lost 5, with 6 bases in between. Here the CDR3 reads CASSLELDNSPLHF. DNA of the CDR3: TGTGCCAGCAGTTTAGAGTTGGATAATTCACCCCTCCACTTT.

Only a few counts were recorded for this clonotype. This sequence joins TRBV2 and TRBJ2-1, with D possibly called TRBD1 or TRBD2 (5 bases each). From germline, CDR1 is SNHLY and CDR2 FYNNEI. Between the trimmed V and J ends, which lost 5 bases and 3 bases, there was a span of 11 bases. The CDR3 runs 14 residues. The DNA for the CDR3 is TGTGCCAGCAGTATGGGGGACCACTACAATGAGCAGTTCTTC. This encodes CASSMGDHYNEQFF.

The J gene is TRBJ1-1, the V gene TRBV14; tentatively, D is TRBD1 (5 bases). CDR3 size: 13 residues. V lost 1 base, J lost 7 bases, and 10 bases lay in between. Germline CDR1 SGHDN, CDR2 FVKESK. CDR3 region: CASSQGTRNEAFF. The CDR3 DNA sequence: TGTGCCAGCAGCCAAGGGACAAGAAATGAAGCTTTCTTT.

The chain couples TRBV7-9 to TRBJ1-1; D is uncertain. Germline assignment: CDR1 SEHNR and CDR2 FQNEAQ (reference sequence). V lost 5 bases and J 1 base, leaving 11 bases between the germline ends. CDR3 length equals 14 residues. CDR3 in DNA: TGTGCCAGCAGCCGGGAGGGTGAGAACACTGAAGCTTTCTTT. It translates to CASSREGENTEAFF.

This clonotype was seen only once. The V call is TRBV7-2, the J call TRBJ2-1; 7 nucleotides agree with TRBD2. The V gene's germline CDR1 is SGHTA and CDR2 FQGNSA. With 4 bases clipped from V and 2 bases from J, the junction kept 11 bases outside the gene matches. This CDR3 region has 17 residues. The CDR3 nucleotides are TGTGCCAGCAGCTCCAGAGGGACTACCCTCACCTACAATGAGCAGTTCTTC. This encodes CASSSRGTTLTYNEQFF.

CDR3 sequence: CASSQAGVTGRLQYF. The CDR3 nucleotides read TGTGCCAGCAGCCAAGCCGGCGTCACAGGGAGGCTCCAGTACTTC. The chain joins TRBV14 to TRBJ2-5; D could derive from TRBD1 or TRBD2 (6 bases each). The CDR3 spans 15 residues. The germline gives CDR1 SGHDN, CDR2 FVKESK. V was trimmed by 1 base and J by 10 bases, leaving 19 bases between them.

This clonotype was counted only a few times. V gene TRBV20-1 combines with J gene TRBJ1-5, with TRBD1 as a possible D gene (5 bases). Trimming took off 0 bases at V and 6 bases at J, with 12 bases between the two ends. Germline V gene lookup returns CDR1 DFQATT and CDR2 SNEGSKA (reference sequence). CDR3 length: 14 amino acids. The CDR3 nucleotides are TGCAGTGCTAGAGAGGGAGGGGTGGGTCAGCCCCAGCATTTT. It translates to CSAREGGVGQPQHF.

The chain has TRBV7-2 and TRBJ2-1; possibly TRBD2 for D (5 bases). Germline V gene lookup returns CDR1 SGHTA and CDR2 FQGNSA. CDR3 length: 12 amino acids. Trimming cost V 4 bases and J 10 bases, with 11 bases left between them. The CDR3 DNA sequence: TGTGCCAGCAGCTCCCCCCGGGAAGAGCAGTTCTTC. Translated, it gives CASSSPREEQFF.

There are a few counts of this clonotype. This sequence joins TRBV20-1 and TRBJ2-7; D assignment may be TRBD1 or TRBD2 (5 bases each). The germline V gene has CDR1 DFQATT and CDR2 SNEGSKA (reference sequence). Trimming left V 0 bases short and J 2 bases short, with 8 bases between. The CDR3 has 13 amino acids. The CDR3 DNA reads TGCAGTGCTAGAGACGGGGCCGCCTACGAGCAGTACTTC. Translation gives CSARDGAAYEQYF.

This clonotype has only a few counts. The rearrangement links TRBV12-3 or TRBV12-4 to TRBJ2-4; TRBD2 matches 8 bases. This CDR3 is 20 amino acids long. With 0 bases clipped from V and 6 bases from J, the junction kept 19 bases outside the gene matches. The CDR3 bases are TGTGCCAGCAGTTTAGCGGGGAAGGATGGCGGGACTAGGTCAGGAAACATTCAGTACTTC. Translating it yields CASSLAGKDGGTRSGNIQYF.

The chain links TRBV20-1 to TRBJ2-7, with D perhaps TRBD2 (5 bases). V lost 3 bases, J lost 2 bases, and 14 bases lay in between. Germline CDR1 and CDR2: DFQATT and SNEGSKA (reference sequence). The CDR3 spans 14 residues. The CDR3 spells CSARIQRNTYEQYF. CDR3 DNA sequence: TGCAGTGCTAGGATCCAGCGGAACACCTACGAGCAGTACTTC.

The gene calls are TRBV18 and TRBJ1-1; tentative D call: TRBD1 (5 bases). Germline-derived CDR1 and CDR2 are KGHSH and LQKENI. The CDR3 is 14 amino acids. V shed 4 bases and J shed 1 base, with 10 bases lying between them. The CDR3 is CASSRDGKNTEAFF. Written as DNA, the CDR3 is TGTGCCAGCTCACGGGACGGAAAGAACACTGAAGCTTTCTTT.

The table lists this clonotype with a few counts. The chain employs TRBV29-1 and TRBJ2-1, with TRBD1 matching over 8 bases. The germline CDR1 and CDR2 sequences are SQVTM and ANQGSEA. The V segment lost 3 bases and the J segment 10 bases; nucleotides outside the gene matches: 11. The CDR3 extends over 14 amino acids. In DNA form, the CDR3 reads TGCAGCGTTGAGGGCAGGGGGCGCATAAACGAGCAGTTCTTC. It encodes CSVEGRGRINEQFF.

The V call is TRBV7-2, the J call TRBJ2-7; perhaps TRBD2 as D (6 bases). V was clipped by 5 bases and J by 0 bases, with 17 bases between them. This CDR3 comprises 16 residues. CDR1 is SGHTA, CDR2 FQGNSA, per germline. CDR3 DNA sequence: TGTGCCAGCAGCCCACTAAGCGGGTTCGGCTCCTACGAGCAGTACTTC. This gives the protein CASSPLSGFGSYEQYF.

The rearrangement joins TRBV7-2 to TRBJ2-7; a possible D gene is TRBD2 (7 bases). Trimming cost V 1 base and J 2 bases, with 12 bases left between them. The CDR3 consists of 15 residues. Per germline, CDR1 SGHTA and CDR2 FQGNSA. The DNA of the CDR3 is TGTGCCAGCAGCTTAGTGGCGGGGGCCCCCTACGAGCAGTACTTC. Amino acid sequence: CASSLVAGAPYEQYF.

This chain links TRBV28 with TRBJ2-2; the D call may be TRBD1 or TRBD2 (5 bases each). Germline assignment: CDR1 MDHEN and CDR2 SYDVKM. Trimming removed 6 bases at V and 6 bases at J, with 11 bases between. The CDR3 totals 13 residues. The CDR3 region is CASRPSGPGELFF. The CDR3 DNA sequence: TGTGCCAGCAGGCCCTCGGGGCCCGGGGAGCTGTTTTTT. The full variable domain, completed using reference TRBV28 and TRBJ2-2, is DVKVTQSSRYLVKRTGEKVFLECVQDMDHENMFWYRQDPGLGLRLIYFSYDVKMKEKGDIPEGYSVSREKKERFSLILESASTNQTSMYLCASRPSGPGELFFGEGSRLTVL.

This clonotype occurred a few times. The rearrangement joins TRBV20-1 to TRBJ2-5, with a possible D match to TRBD1 (5 bases). The germline gives CDR1 DFQATT, CDR2 SNEGSKA (reference sequence). This CDR3 is built from 13 residues. V was cut by 0 bases and J by 9 bases, with 14 bases left in between. The CDR3 spells CSARDSQGRAQYF. CDR3 in DNA: TGCAGTGCTAGAGATTCCCAGGGCCGGGCCCAGTACTTC.

This sequence joins TRBV18 and TRBJ1-1; possibly TRBD1 for D (5 bases). The V and J ends lost 1 base and 0 bases respectively, with 6 bases between them. The germline V gene has CDR1 KGHSH and CDR2 LQKENI. CDR3 length: 14 residues. CDR3 in amino acids: CASSPRDLNTEAFF. The DNA of the CDR3 is TGTGCCAGCTCACCACGGGACTTGAACACTGAAGCTTTCTTT.

This clonotype was counted only a few times. The rearrangement joins TRBV28 to TRBJ2-7; D may be TRBD2 (6 bases). Germline V lookup: CDR1 MDHEN, CDR2 SYDVKM. The CDR3 runs 12 residues. V was cut by 7 bases and J by 7 bases, with 14 bases left in between. In DNA form, the CDR3 reads TGTGCCAGCACGCGGGACCGAAAGGAGCAGTACTTC. Amino acids: CASTRDRKEQYF.